A single sample gave rise to the 29 T cell receptor beta chains below, sequenced in a study of cytomegalovirus exposure and HLA in healthy donors. TCRdb's table, derived via immunoSEQ multiplex PCR, lists solely in-frame clones and lacks some. Here the sample spans about 220,000 clones, approximately 83% being singletons. Sequences were obtained from PBMCs. The receptors here all came from a woman under 40 in good health and CMV-seropositive.

J is TRBJ2-1 and V is TRBV5-6; D may be TRBD1 (5 bases). Germline V gene lookup returns CDR1 SGHDT and CDR2 YYEEEE. V lost 1 base to trimming and J lost 6 bases, with 17 bases between them. This CDR3 contains 16 residues. In DNA form, the CDR3 reads TGTGCCAGCAGCTTGTTACCAGGGTTTGTGGGCAATGAGCAGTTCTTC. Amino acid sequence: CASSLLPGFVGNEQFF.

The chain couples TRBV9 to TRBJ1-1; tentatively, D is TRBD1 (5 bases). The CDR3 is 14 amino acids. CDR1 and CDR2 from the germline V gene are SGDLS and YYNGEE. The V and J ends lost 4 bases and 0 bases respectively, with 10 bases between them. DNA of the CDR3: TGTGCCAGCAGCCCTGGGGGGATGAACACTGAAGCTTTCTTT. This encodes CASSPGGMNTEAFF.

The J gene is TRBJ2-7, the V gene TRBV5-1, with D unresolved. The germline CDR1 and CDR2 sequences are SGHRS and YFSETQ. The CDR3 consists of 15 residues. V was clipped by 1 base and J by 3 bases, with 14 bases between them. The CDR3 bases are TGCGCCAGCAGCTTGTCTGCAGGAGCCTTCTACGAGCAGTACTTC. Amino acid sequence: CASSLSAGAFYEQYF.

On this clone: Germline and junction disagree at one end, which may indicate a read error. The chain carries TRBV7-7 and TRBJ2-1; 11 positions match TRBD2. CDR3 length: 15 residues. Germline V gene lookup returns CDR1 SSHAT and CDR2 FNYEAQ (reference sequence). CDR3 nucleotides: TGTGCTAGCAGCCGGGGACTAGCGGACCACAATGAGCAGTTCTTC. This gives the protein CASSRGLADHNEQFF.

The chain is built from TRBV19 and TRBJ1-1, with D perhaps matching TRBD1 (6 bases). This CDR3 has 14 amino acids. V was shortened by 6 bases and J by 2 bases, with 13 bases between the two germline ends. The germline CDR1 and CDR2 sequences are LNHDA and SQIVND (reference sequence). The DNA for the CDR3 is TGTGCCAGTAGAGAGGACAGAGCCAACACTGAAGCTTTCTTT. Translation gives CASREDRANTEAFF. Filled out from reference TRBV19 and TRBJ1-1, the complete variable domain reads DGGITQSPKYLFRKEGQNVTLSCEQNLNHDAMYWYRQDPGQGLRLIYYSQIVNDFQKGDIAEGYSVSREKKESFPLTVTSAQKNPTAFYLCASREDRANTEAFFGQGTRLTVV.

This clone was seen just once. This chain uses TRBV28 with TRBJ1-2; 7 bases align to TRBD1. With 8 bases clipped from V and 4 bases from J, the junction kept 13 bases outside the gene matches. This CDR3 is 15 amino acids long. The germline CDR1 and CDR2 sequences are MDHEN and SYDVKM. The CDR3 loop is CASSKKRGLVYGYTF. The CDR3 DNA reads as TGTGCCAGCTCTAAAAAGAGGGGGCTTGTCTATGGCTACACCTTC.

DNA of the CDR3: TGTGCCAGCAGAGGACAAGTTAGCACCGGGGAGCTGTTTTTT. Residues: CASRGQVSTGELFF. This chain links TRBV6-5 with TRBJ2-2; possible D gene TRBD1, 5 bases. Looked up from germline, CDR1 is MNHEY and CDR2 is SVGAGI. Trimming took off 6 bases at V and 4 bases at J, with 12 bases between the two ends. The CDR3 sequence is 14 residues long.

The chain links TRBV2 to TRBJ1-4; 7 nucleotides line up with TRBD1. The V gene end was trimmed by 5 bases and the J gene end by 8 bases; junction bases not matched to a gene: 11. This CDR3 has 15 amino acids. CDR1 SNHLY and CDR2 FYNNEI come from the germline V gene. CDR3 residues: CASSYSTGTEEKLFF. The CDR3, as DNA: TGTGCCAGCAGTTATTCGACAGGGACCGAAGAAAAACTGTTTTTT.

V usage is TRBV10-3 and J usage is TRBJ1-4; unclear D gene. Germline CDR1 reads ENHRY; CDR2 reads SYGVKD. CDR3 size: 15 residues. V lost 6 bases, J lost 4 bases, and 15 bases lay in between. The CDR3 loop is CAIRESSNDNEKLFF. The CDR3 DNA reads as TGTGCCATCAGAGAAAGTAGCAACGATAATGAAAAACTGTTTTTT.

This chain uses TRBV4-3 with TRBJ1-2, with D hard to call. Germline loops: CDR1 LGHNA, CDR2 YSLEER. V gave up 0 bases and J gave up 8 bases, with 10 bases separating them. The CDR3 runs 13 residues. The CDR3 DNA reads TGCGCCAGCAGCCAAGATAGGGTAGGGGGCTACACCTTC. Protein sequence: CASSQDRVGGYTF.

The genes are TRBV2 and TRBJ2-7; no clear D gene. Trimming took 4 bases from V and 5 from J, leaving 12 bases between them. The CDR3 totals 13 residues. The germline gives CDR1 SNHLY, CDR2 FYNNEI. The CDR3 loop reads CASSVIGFHEQYF. The CDR3 bases are TGTGCCAGCAGTGTCATAGGGTTCCACGAGCAGTACTTC.

The chain has TRBV4-3 and TRBJ2-7, with D uncertain. The CDR3 sequence is 15 residues long. Germline assignment: CDR1 LGHNA and CDR2 YSLEER. The V and J ends lost 0 bases and 5 bases respectively, with 14 bases between them. This CDR3 is CASSQDPRTGDEQYF. As DNA, the CDR3 is TGCGCCAGCAGCCAAGACCCCCGAACTGGGGACGAGCAGTACTTC.

The V gene is TRBV29-1, the J gene TRBJ1-1; D is unclear. Germline CDR1 reads SQVTM; CDR2 reads ANQGSEA. The CDR3 has 11 amino acids. Trimming shortened V by 4 bases and J by 6 bases, and 9 bases separated the two germline ends. The CDR3 is CSVGVAAEAFF. The CDR3 DNA follows: TGCAGCGTTGGGGTGGCGGCTGAAGCTTTCTTT.

The chain links TRBV28 to TRBJ2-2; 7 bases map to TRBD1. The germline CDR1 and CDR2 sequences are MDHEN and SYDVKM. Trimming took 6 bases from V and 3 from J; bases not matched to a gene: 7. The CDR3 consists of 15 residues. The CDR3 here is CASSPDRTDTGELFF. The CDR3 nucleotides are TGTGCCAGCAGCCCGGACAGGACAGACACCGGGGAGCTGTTTTTT.

The chain is built from TRBV28 and TRBJ2-7; 9 positions agree with TRBD1. The length of the CDR3 is 14 residues. V was pared by 5 bases and J by 5 bases, with 7 bases of the junction left unmatched. Germline values: CDR1 MDHEN, CDR2 SYDVKM. The CDR3 DNA reads as TGTGCCAGCAGTGACAGGGGGATAGGTGACGAGCAGTACTTC. It is translated as CASSDRGIGDEQYF.

The V and J genes are TRBV6-1 and TRBJ1-1; a possible D gene is TRBD1 (5 bases). Trimming took 4 bases from V and 3 from J, leaving 12 bases between them. The CDR3 spans 14 residues. Germline loops: CDR1 MNHNS, CDR2 SASEGT. The DNA for the CDR3 is TGTGCCAGCAGTGTCAGGGTGGGTGACACTGAAGCTTTCTTT. Amino acid sequence: CASSVRVGDTEAFF.

CDR3 DNA: TGTGCCAGCAGTTACTCGAACTTTGACGAGCAGTACTTC. Translated, it gives CASSYSNFDEQYF. V is TRBV6-6 and J is TRBJ2-7, with D unresolved. CDR1 is MNHNY, CDR2 SVGAGI, per germline (reference sequence). V was cut by 0 bases and J by 5 bases, with 8 bases left in between. The CDR3 totals 13 residues.

The V call is TRBV25-1, the J call TRBJ2-3; 7 bases map to TRBD1. Germline V CDR1 and CDR2: MGHDK, SYGVNS. J gave up 5 bases and V 6 bases, and 2 bases lay outside the gene matches. This CDR3 has 12 amino acids. The CDR3 sequence is CASRRGQDTQYF. The CDR3 nucleotides read TGTGCCAGCAGGAGGGGGCAAGATACGCAGTATTTT. Variable domain in full (rest from reference TRBV25-1 and TRBJ2-3): EADIYQTPRYLVIGTGKKITLECSQTMGHDKMYWYQQDPGMELHLIHYSYGVNSTEKGDLSSESTVSRIRTEHFPLTLESARPSHTSQYLCASRRGQDTQYFGPGTRLTVL.

The chain combines TRBV30 with TRBJ2-1, with D unresolved. CDR1 is GTSNPN, CDR2 SVGIG, per germline (reference sequence). The V and J ends lost 2 bases and 0 bases respectively, with 11 bases between them. The CDR3 runs to 15 residues. The CDR3 DNA is TGTGCCTGGAGTAAAGGTCAGAGCTCCTACAATGAGCAGTTCTTC. This translates into CAWSKGQSSYNEQFF. The full variable domain, its missing parts supplied by reference TRBV30 and TRBJ2-1, is SQTIHQWPATLVQPVGSPLSLECTVEGTSNPNLYWYRQAAGRGLQLLFYSVGIGQISSEVPQNLSASRPQDRQFILSSKKLLLSDSGFYLCAWSKGQSSYNEQFFGPGTRLTVL.

This sequence joins TRBV10-3 and TRBJ1-2, with a possible D match to TRBD1 (5 bases). The germline V gene encodes CDR1 ENHRY and CDR2 SYGVKD. The CDR3 totals 12 residues. The V end was cut by 2 bases, the J end by 7 bases, with 8 bases between. Written as DNA, the CDR3 is TGTGCCATCAGTGAGAGGGGAGTTGGCTACACCTTC. Translating gives CAISERGVGYTF.

V is TRBV30 and J is TRBJ2-2; 7 positions agree with TRBD2. With V trimmed by 3 bases and J by 8 bases, 12 bases remained unmatched. The CDR3 totals 15 residues. The germline gives CDR1 GTSNPN, CDR2 SVGIG (reference sequence). This CDR3 reads CAWRTQREGIGELFF. CDR3 DNA: TGTGCCTGGAGGACCCAGCGGGAAGGAATTGGGGAGCTGTTTTTT.

This clone has a handful of counts. The V gene is TRBV29-1, the J gene TRBJ1-3; possible D gene TRBD1, 6 bases. Germline CDR1 is SQVTM and CDR2 is ANQGSEA. The CDR3 is 13 residues long. The V and J ends lost 4 bases and 3 bases respectively, with 10 bases between them. CDR3 loop: CSVGQEGGNTIYF. The CDR3 region has the DNA TGCAGCGTTGGACAGGAAGGTGGAAACACCATATATTTT.

V is TRBV6-5 and J is TRBJ1-1; D not resolved. From germline, CDR1 is MNHEY and CDR2 SVGAGI. CDR3 length: 14 residues. The V end was cut by 0 bases, the J end by 6 bases, with 11 bases between. CDR3 region: CASSYSTPQAEAFF. In DNA form, the CDR3 reads TGTGCCAGCAGTTACTCGACCCCTCAAGCTGAAGCTTTCTTT.

Remarks on this clone: Other DNA sequences in the same sample also yield this CDR3. This chain uses TRBV29-1 with TRBJ1-1; D is possibly TRBD1 (5 bases). The CDR3 is 12 amino acids. The V gene lost 3 bases and the J gene lost 1 base, with 6 bases spanning the gap. Germline CDR1 SQVTM, CDR2 ANQGSEA. CDR3 residues: CSVEGGNTEAFF. CDR3 sequence (DNA): TGCAGCGTTGAGGGGGGGAACACTGAAGCTTTCTTT. Combining the CDR3 with reference TRBV29-1 and TRBJ1-1 gives the whole variable domain SAVISQKPSRDICQRGTSLTIQCQVDSQVTMMFWYRQQPGQSLTLIATANQGSEATYESGFVIDKFPISRPNLTFSTLTVSNMSPEDSSIYLCSVEGGNTEAFFGQGTRLTVV.

The V and J genes are TRBV27 and TRBJ1-2; a weak D match, TRBD1 (5 bases). The CDR3 has 17 residues. Germline values: CDR1 MNHEY, CDR2 SMNVEV (reference sequence). Trimming removed 0 bases from V and 1 base from J, with 15 bases in between. Here the CDR3 DNA reads TGTGCCAGCAGTTTATCGCACATCGGGGGGATTAACTATGGCTACACCTTC. Translation gives CASSLSHIGGINYGYTF.

V is TRBV4-3 and J is TRBJ2-1, with TRBD2 as a possible D gene (6 bases). This CDR3 comprises 15 residues. From germline, CDR1 is LGHNA and CDR2 YSLEER. V was cut by 1 base and J by 9 bases, with 16 bases left in between. The CDR3 DNA reads as TGCGCCAGCAGCCAAGGCCCAACGGGAGCCTCTGAGCAGTTCTTC. This sequence encodes CASSQGPTGASEQFF.

V gene TRBV2 combines with J gene TRBJ1-3; D remains unclear. Germline-derived CDR1 and CDR2 are SNHLY and FYNNEI. Between the trimmed V and J ends, which lost 2 bases and 8 bases, there was a span of 10 bases. CDR3 size: 13 residues. CDR3 residues: CASSETHSYTIYF. DNA for the CDR3: TGTGCCAGCAGTGAAACTCACAGTTACACCATATATTTT.

The rearrangement links TRBV7-2 to TRBJ2-1; D gene unclear. Germline CDR1 SGHTA, CDR2 FQGNSA. Trimming shortened V by 5 bases and J by 12 bases, and 17 bases separated the two germline ends. CDR3 length: 13 residues. The CDR3 DNA follows: TGTGCCAGCAGCCCCCGAGGCAGTTATTTGCAGTTCTTC. Amino acids: CASSPRGSYLQFF.

This chain uses TRBV4-2 with TRBJ1-1, with 9 bases lining up with TRBD1. V lost 0 bases and J lost 1; bases outside the gene matches: 3. The length of the CDR3 is 16 residues. The germline gives CDR1 LGHNA, CDR2 YNFKEQ. CDR3 residues: CASSQDPGQGNTEAFF. The CDR3, as DNA: TGTGCCAGCAGCCAAGATCCGGGACAGGGGAACACTGAAGCTTTCTTT.